A selection of T cell receptor beta chains follows, all from one sample in a study of early T cells in non-severe SARS-CoV-2 infection. TCRdb analysed the 5' RACE reads with MiXCR anew, one entry per CDR3 protein. The sample lists under 50,000 distinct CDR3 sequences; 4.5% to 7% were seen once. Sequencing input: whole blood. These receptor sequences come from an adult who was a healthcare worker with PCR-confirmed SARS-CoV-2 infection or an uninfected control (not recorded which). Both conserved end residues are part of each CDR3. D genes are given only for firm matches. Expanded clones are given a class, and other clones once, few, many or no size at all.

CDR3aa | CDR3nt | abundance | j_gene | d_gene | v_gene
CASSLRGQETQYF | TGTGCCAGCAGCTTAAGGGGGCAAGAGACCCAGTACTTC | many | TRBJ2-5 | NA | TRBV7-9
CASTQTASGRRREETQYF | TGTGCCAGTACCCAGACGGCTAGCGGGAGGAGGAGGGAAGAGACCCAGTACTTC | many | TRBJ2-5 | TRBD2 | TRBV19
CASKGIASEQYF | TGTGCCAGCAAAGGCATAGCGTCTGAGCAGTACTTC | few | TRBJ2-7 | NA | TRBV12-3/TRBV12-4
CASSPGTGGTEAFF | TGTGCCAGCAGCCCCGGGACAGGAGGCACTGAAGCTTTCTTT | many | TRBJ1-1 | TRBD1 | TRBV7-6
CASSQAGGPWNTQYF | TGTGCCAGCTCACAAGCGGGAGGGCCTTGGAATACGCAGTATTTT | many | TRBJ2-3 | TRBD2 | TRBV18
CSAHSGGTEAFF | TGCAGCGCCCACAGTGGGGGCACTGAAGCTTTCTTT | once | TRBJ1-1 | NA | TRBV29-1
CASSQGIGAYQETQYF | TGCGCCAGCAGCCAAGGGATTGGCGCGTACCAAGAGACCCAGTACTTC | many | TRBJ2-5 | NA | TRBV4-1
CASSIVGGAYNEQFF | TGTGCCAGCAGCATAGTAGGGGGAGCCTACAATGAGCAGTTCTTC | many | TRBJ2-1 | NA | TRBV12-3/TRBV12-4
CASSQGGDQPQHF | TGTGCCAGCAGCCAAGGCGGGGATCAGCCCCAGCATTTT | many | TRBJ1-5 | NA | TRBV3-1
CASSPRWGEDGYTF | TGTGCCAGCAGCCCAAGATGGGGGGAGGATGGCTACACCTTC | few | TRBJ1-2 | NA | TRBV7-2
CASSPPLRQGARGANNEQFF | TGTGCCAGCTCACCACCGTTGAGACAGGGCGCACGGGGGGCGAACAATGAGCAGTTCTTC | few | TRBJ2-1 | NA | TRBV18
CASRNWGDYGYTF | TGTGCCAGCAGGAATTGGGGGGACTATGGCTACACCTTC | many | TRBJ1-2 | NA | TRBV6-5
CASSPDLGRGGYTF | TGTGCCAGCAGTCCCGACCTGGGGAGGGGTGGCTACACCTTC | NA | TRBJ1-2 | NA | TRBV25-1
CSAPTAPGDSPLHF | TGCAGTGCTCCCACCGCCCCCGGGGATTCACCCCTCCACTTT | many | TRBJ1-6 | NA | TRBV20-1
CASSVRGGEQYF | TGTGCCAGTAGCGTGAGGGGCGGCGAGCAGTACTTC | few | TRBJ2-7 | NA | TRBV19
CASRSGQIRSYEQYF | TGTGCCAGCAGGTCCGGACAGATACGCTCCTACGAGCAGTACTTC | many | TRBJ2-7 | NA | TRBV6-6
CASSTGQPSFYEQYF | TGTGCCAGCAGTACTGGACAGCCATCTTTCTACGAGCAGTACTTC | few | TRBJ2-7 | NA | TRBV6-5
CASGLFGARQGDQPQHF | TGTGCTAGTGGTTTGTTCGGGGCACGACAGGGCGATCAGCCCCAGCATTTT | many | TRBJ1-5 | TRBD1 | TRBV12-5
CASSQDRRGLNEQFF | TGCGCCAGCAGCCAAGATAGGAGGGGTCTTAATGAGCAGTTCTTC | many | TRBJ2-1 | NA | TRBV4-1
CASSQGPTQYF | TGTGCCAGCAGCCAGGGCCCTACGCAGTATTTT | many | TRBJ2-3 | NA | TRBV14
CASSKEGAFGDRTYEQYF | TGTGCCAGCAGCAAAGAGGGTGCGTTCGGGGATAGGACCTACGAGCAGTACTTC | few | TRBJ2-7 | NA | TRBV11-2
CASTLGQLNQPQHF | TGTGCCAGCACCTTAGGACAGCTCAATCAGCCCCAGCATTTT | many | TRBJ1-5 | NA | TRBV12-3/TRBV12-4
CSARPSGRGETQYF | TGCAGTGCCCGCCCTAGCGGGAGGGGTGAGACCCAGTACTTC | NA | TRBJ2-5 | TRBD2 | TRBV20-1
CAWRQITGANVLTF | TGTGCCTGGAGACAGATTACGGGGGCCAACGTCCTGACTTTC | many | TRBJ2-6 | NA | TRBV30